The 24 T cell receptor beta chains below come from one sample, sequenced in a study of CD8+CD57+ T cells in acquired aplastic anemia. Researchers used genomic DNA as the template to profile TCR beta VDJ and CDR3. TCRdb analysed the reads with MiXCR anew, one entry per CDR3 protein. The sample yields about 220,000 distinct CDR3 sequences, about a third seen once. Sequences were obtained from sorted CD4+, CD8+, or CD8+CD57+ T cells (not recorded which) from PBMCs. The origin of the receptors is a human donor in good health, serving as a control.

This clonotype was observed a handful of times. J is TRBJ2-1 and V is TRBV9; possibly TRBD1 or TRBD2 for D (7 bases each). From germline, CDR1 is SGDLS and CDR2 YYNGEE. V gave up 4 bases and J gave up 4 bases, with 18 bases separating them. The CDR3 runs 16 residues. The CDR3 nucleotides read TGTGCCAGCAGCCCCGGGGGGACAGCCTCATACAATGAGCAGTTCTTC. Its protein product is CASSPGGTASYNEQFF.

This clonotype has a count of ten or more. The chain links TRBV19 to TRBJ2-6; no clear D. Trimming pared 3 bases from V and 0 bases from J, leaving 15 bases between. The CDR3 contains 18 residues. Germline V CDR1 and CDR2: LNHDA, SQIVND (reference sequence). The CDR3 sequence is CASSIWVMSSSGANVLTF. CDR3 in DNA: TGTGCCAGTAGTATTTGGGTGATGTCAAGCTCTGGGGCCAACGTCCTGACTTTC.

The rearrangement uses TRBV3-1 and TRBJ2-3, with a possible D match to TRBD2 (6 bases). Trimming removed 1 base from V and 6 bases from J, with 17 bases in between. This CDR3 spans 16 amino acids. CDR1 and CDR2 from the germline V gene are LGHDT and YNNKEL (reference sequence). CDR3 in DNA: TGTGCCAGCAGCCAAGTGCGGGAACAGCGGGCGGATACGCAGTATTTT. Its protein product is CASSQVREQRADTQYF.

Concerning this clonotype: A much larger clone differs from this one at a single base, so this may be a read error. The chain is built from TRBV9 and TRBJ1-2; TRBD1 agrees at 7 bases. The CDR3 loop spans 16 amino acids. Germline CDR1 reads SGDLS; CDR2 reads YYNGEE. The CDR3 region has the DNA TGTGCCAGCAGCGCCACCCAACACAGGGGTAGCTATGGCCACACCTTC. Translated, it gives CASSATQHRGSYGHTF.

This clonotype was seen a few times. The chain carries TRBV20-1 and TRBJ2-2; D not resolved. The CDR3 covers 15 residues. V dropped 4 bases and J dropped 2 bases, with 14 bases sitting between them. Germline loops: CDR1 DFQATT, CDR2 SNEGSKA (reference sequence). CDR3 in DNA: TGCAGTGCTATTCAGACAAGGATAAACACCGGGGAGCTGTTTTTT. Amino acids: CSAIQTRINTGELFF.

This clonotype was seen at least ten times. This sequence joins TRBV7-2 and TRBJ2-1; D gene ambiguous. CDR1 SGHTA and CDR2 FQGNSA come from the germline V gene. This CDR3 has 16 residues. V was cut by 2 bases and J by 0 bases, with 11 bases left in between. CDR3 amino acids: CASSLRASSSYNEQFF. DNA for the CDR3: TGTGCCAGCAGCTTAAGAGCGTCGAGCTCCTACAATGAGCAGTTCTTC.

Turning to this clonotype: A read error is possible here, since a much larger clone lies one base away. V usage is TRBV20-1 and J usage is TRBJ1-3; D possibly corresponds to TRBD1 (5 bases). Germline V CDR1 and CDR2: DFQATT, SNEGSKA (reference sequence). The CDR3 extends over 14 amino acids. The CDR3 nucleotides are TGCAGTGCTCTTGCCCGGTTGGGGGGAAACGCCATATATTTT. It codes for CSALARLGGNAIYF.

This clonotype occurred many times. This rearrangement joins TRBV24-1 to TRBJ2-3, with 8 bases matching TRBD1. Looked up from germline, CDR1 is KGHDR and CDR2 is SFDVKD. V lost 2 bases and J lost 1; bases outside the gene matches: 4. CDR3 size: 16 residues. This CDR3 reads CATSDSPTGGTDTQYF. The CDR3 coding sequence is TGTGCCACCAGTGATTCCCCGACAGGGGGCACAGATACGCAGTATTTT.

The chain employs TRBV4-2 and TRBJ2-1, with 8 bases aligning to TRBD1. In germline, CDR1 is LGHNA, CDR2 YNFKEQ. CDR3 length: 15 residues. V dropped 7 bases and J dropped 4; count of bases not matched to a gene: 9. The CDR3: CASKMRQGTYNEQFF. The CDR3 nucleotides are TGTGCCAGCAAAATGAGACAGGGGACTTACAATGAGCAGTTCTTC.

This clonotype showed up just a few times. The rearrangement joins TRBV5-5 to TRBJ1-4; D unresolved. The CDR3 totals 14 residues. Deletions cut 2 bases from V and 5 bases from J, with 10 bases between. Germline CDR1 SGHKS, CDR2 YYEKEE (reference sequence). The CDR3 spells CASSLGRWNEKLFF. The CDR3 DNA sequence: TGTGCCAGCAGCTTAGGACGGTGGAATGAAAAACTGTTTTTT.

This clonotype was seen many times. The CDR3 loop is CASSHGDSGYTF. CDR3 in DNA: TGTGCCAGCAGCCATGGGGACAGCGGCTACACCTTC. V gene TRBV3-1 combines with J gene TRBJ1-2; 7 bases agree with TRBD1. V dropped 3 bases and J dropped 8; count of bases not matched to a gene: 3. Germline lookup yields CDR1 LGHDT and CDR2 YNNKEL (reference sequence). The CDR3 contains 12 residues.

The J gene is TRBJ2-7, the V gene TRBV25-1, with D perhaps TRBD2 (5 bases). There are 14 residues in the CDR3. In germline, CDR1 is MGHDK, CDR2 SYGVNS. V lost 6 bases and J lost 4, with 16 bases in between. CDR3 in amino acids: CASRPSGSEYEQYF. The CDR3 DNA reads as TGTGCCAGCAGACCGTCGGGGAGCGAGTACGAGCAGTACTTC.

This clonotype was seen a handful of times. The CDR3 is CSVEDAGLEQYF. Written as DNA, the CDR3 is TGCAGCGTTGAAGATGCAGGTCTCGAGCAGTACTTC. This rearrangement joins TRBV29-1 to TRBJ2-7; D gene uncertain. V dropped 0 bases and J dropped 6 bases, with 9 bases sitting between them. The CDR3 spans 12 residues. The germline gives CDR1 SQVTM, CDR2 ANQGSEA.

The chain links TRBV29-1 to TRBJ2-7; 10 bases agree with TRBD2. Germline CDR1 is SQVTM and CDR2 is ANQGSEA. J gave up 5 bases and V 7 bases, and 5 bases lay outside the gene matches. The CDR3 is 12 residues long. The CDR3 DNA reads TGCAGCGGGCTAGCGGGAGAGGACGAGCAGTACTTC. Protein product: CSGLAGEDEQYF.

The table lists this clonotype with many counts. The rearrangement joins TRBV13 to TRBJ1-6; 7 positions match TRBD1. Germline CDR1 PRHDT, CDR2 FYEKMQ (reference sequence). The CDR3 is made up of 16 amino acids. J lost 6 bases, V lost 4 bases, and 9 bases had no gene match. CDR3 nucleotide sequence: TGTGCCAGCAGCTCCAGAGCGGGACAGCCTAATTCACCCCTCCACTTT. Protein product: CASSSRAGQPNSPLHF.

This chain connects TRBV24-1 to TRBJ2-5; 9 bases are shared with TRBD1. The CDR3 has 14 amino acids. V lost 5 bases and J lost 5; bases outside the gene matches: 5. Germline V lookup: CDR1 KGHDR, CDR2 SFDVKD. CDR3 nucleotides: TGTGCCACCAGTGCCTCCGGGACAGGGGAGACCCAGTACTTC. This codes for CATSASGTGETQYF.

This clonotype came up many times. The V call is TRBV5-8, the J call TRBJ2-7, with D tentatively TRBD2 (7 bases). Per germline, CDR1 SGHTS and CDR2 YDEGEE. Trimming stripped 6 bases from V and 1 base from J, with 20 bases between. The length of the CDR3 is 16 residues. The CDR3 sequence: CASIKVGASGSYEQYF. CDR3 bases: TGTGCCAGCATCAAGGTGGGGGCTAGCGGATCCTACGAGCAGTACTTC.

Worth noting for this clonotype: It may be a read error: a sequence one base away is much more abundant. V is TRBV7-2 and J is TRBJ1-1; 7 bases are shared with TRBD1. The CDR3 covers 12 residues. Germline CDR1 SGHTA, CDR2 FQGNSA. The CDR3 DNA reads as TGTGCCGGCAGCCGCCGACAGGGATCTGCTTTCTTT. Protein product: CAGSRRQGSAFF.

This clonotype was seen ten or more times. The chain recombines TRBV19 with TRBJ1-1; possible D gene TRBD1, 5 bases. The CDR3 is 11 amino acids. V was shortened by 3 bases and J by 11 bases, with 10 bases between the two germline ends. Germline V gene sequence: CDR1 LNHDA, CDR2 SQIVND (reference sequence). In nucleotides, the CDR3 is TGTGCCAGTAGTATCGGGGGTGAGGCTTTCTTT. Amino acids: CASSIGGEAFF.

V is TRBV5-4 and J is TRBJ2-2; the D gene could be TRBD1 or TRBD2 (5 bases each). With 1 base removed from V and 4 bases from J, the gap between germline ends came to 26 bases. CDR3 length: 20 amino acids. Germline V gives CDR1 SGHNT, CDR2 YYREEE (reference sequence). CDR3 in amino acids: CASSLRIGIGASEATGELFF. The CDR3 DNA is TGTGCCAGCAGCTTGCGAATTGGAATCGGGGCTTCTGAGGCCACCGGGGAGCTGTTTTTT.

This chain connects TRBV10-3 to TRBJ2-1; 9 bases are shared with TRBD1. Unmatched junction bases numbered 7, after V lost 4 bases and J lost 6 bases. The CDR3 totals 15 residues. Looked up from germline, CDR1 is ENHRY and CDR2 is SYGVKD. The CDR3 bases are TGTGCCATCAGTGCCGGGACAGGGTATTCCAATGAGCAGTTCTTC. As protein: CAISAGTGYSNEQFF.

About this clonotype: Given a much more abundant clone one base away, this may be a read error. V gene TRBV3-1 combines with J gene TRBJ2-3; 8 nucleotides line up with TRBD1. Germline CDR1 reads LGHDT; CDR2 reads YNNKEL (reference sequence). V trimming: 5 bases; J trimming: 5 bases; junction bases outside the gene matches: 6. This CDR3 has 14 residues. CDR3: CASSVGQGRDTQYF. In nucleotides, the CDR3 is TGTGCCAGCAGCGTAGGACAGGGTCGAGATACGCAGTATTTT.

This clonotype has ten or more counts. The CDR3 is CASRGGGLSGQYF. CDR3 nucleotides: TGTGCCAGCAGGGGAGGAGGGCTAAGCGGTCAGTACTTC. The V and J genes are TRBV12-3 or TRBV12-4 and TRBJ2-5; possible D gene TRBD2, 6 bases. V was clipped by 6 bases and J by 11 bases, with 19 bases between them. This CDR3 is 13 amino acids long.

The chain is built from TRBV7-9 and TRBJ2-1; 7 bases fit TRBD1. V was clipped by 7 bases and J by 9 bases; unmatched bases: 6. There are 12 residues in the CDR3. From germline, CDR1 is SEHNR and CDR2 FQNEAQ (reference sequence). CDR3: CASTLQGTEQFF. CDR3 coding DNA: TGTGCCAGCACCCTACAGGGGACTGAGCAGTTCTTC.